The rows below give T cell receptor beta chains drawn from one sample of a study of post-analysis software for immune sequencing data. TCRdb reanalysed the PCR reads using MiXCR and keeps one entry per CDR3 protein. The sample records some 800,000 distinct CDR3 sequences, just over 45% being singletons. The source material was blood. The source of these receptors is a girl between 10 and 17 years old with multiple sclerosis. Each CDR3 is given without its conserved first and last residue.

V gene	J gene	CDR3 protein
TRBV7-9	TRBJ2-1	ASHGRGHYNEQF
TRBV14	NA	ASSQGPGLSSHEQY
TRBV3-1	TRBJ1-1	ASSLGQGANGNTEAF
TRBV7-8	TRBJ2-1	ASSLEGGRYNEQF
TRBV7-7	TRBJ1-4	ASSQGTAPNEKLF
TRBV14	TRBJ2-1	ASSQVSHPLWGEQF
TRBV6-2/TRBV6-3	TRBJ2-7	ASSQTRDGSYEQY
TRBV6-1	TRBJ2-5	ASSVTGQETQY
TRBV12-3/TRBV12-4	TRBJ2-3	ASSSGRPPTADTQY
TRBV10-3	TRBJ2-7	AISEYLAGRYEQY
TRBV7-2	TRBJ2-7	ASSGPGTGAHEQY
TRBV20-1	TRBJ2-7	SATVDRGTYEQY
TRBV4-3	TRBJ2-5	ASSQDWTEGQETQY
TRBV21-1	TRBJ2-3	ASPTPHDTQY
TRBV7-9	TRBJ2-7	ASSGLPGLAASYEQY
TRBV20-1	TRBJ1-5	SATTAVGGGNQPQH
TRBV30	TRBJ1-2	AWSRETGASYGYT
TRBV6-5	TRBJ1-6	ASSYVRPLNSPLH
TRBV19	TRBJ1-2	ASRPDRDYGYT
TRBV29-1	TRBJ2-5	SVEPVGAPDEQY
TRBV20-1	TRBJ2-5	SARDPRGSAQETQY
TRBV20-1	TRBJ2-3	SARGLLSTDTQY
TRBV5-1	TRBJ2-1	ASVRGNEQF
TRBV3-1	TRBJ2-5	ASSQSRADGETQY
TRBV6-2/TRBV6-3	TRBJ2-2	ASSYFAMGTGELF
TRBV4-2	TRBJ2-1	ASSQSTLPQGERTYNEQF
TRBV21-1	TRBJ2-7	ASSKRGGTDLSLASGSLSYEQY
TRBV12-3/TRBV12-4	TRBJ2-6	ASSFPLSGANVLT
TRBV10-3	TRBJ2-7	ATVMGQGTYEQY
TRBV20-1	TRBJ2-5	SARRIGQETQY
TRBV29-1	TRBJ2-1	SVGSWGLDEQF
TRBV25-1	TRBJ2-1	ASSGRLASSYNEQF
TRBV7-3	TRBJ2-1	ASSSSNGKDEQF
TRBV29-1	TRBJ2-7	SVLGQLAPYEQY
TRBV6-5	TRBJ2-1	ASSTGLVGEQF
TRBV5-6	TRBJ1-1	ASSLSGRWGLNTEAF
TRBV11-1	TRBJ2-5	ASSLTSYREQY
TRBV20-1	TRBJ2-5	SARDGPGRGGLQETQY
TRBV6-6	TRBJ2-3	ATHGQGTDTQY
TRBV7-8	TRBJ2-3	ASSFPPGLGGDTQY